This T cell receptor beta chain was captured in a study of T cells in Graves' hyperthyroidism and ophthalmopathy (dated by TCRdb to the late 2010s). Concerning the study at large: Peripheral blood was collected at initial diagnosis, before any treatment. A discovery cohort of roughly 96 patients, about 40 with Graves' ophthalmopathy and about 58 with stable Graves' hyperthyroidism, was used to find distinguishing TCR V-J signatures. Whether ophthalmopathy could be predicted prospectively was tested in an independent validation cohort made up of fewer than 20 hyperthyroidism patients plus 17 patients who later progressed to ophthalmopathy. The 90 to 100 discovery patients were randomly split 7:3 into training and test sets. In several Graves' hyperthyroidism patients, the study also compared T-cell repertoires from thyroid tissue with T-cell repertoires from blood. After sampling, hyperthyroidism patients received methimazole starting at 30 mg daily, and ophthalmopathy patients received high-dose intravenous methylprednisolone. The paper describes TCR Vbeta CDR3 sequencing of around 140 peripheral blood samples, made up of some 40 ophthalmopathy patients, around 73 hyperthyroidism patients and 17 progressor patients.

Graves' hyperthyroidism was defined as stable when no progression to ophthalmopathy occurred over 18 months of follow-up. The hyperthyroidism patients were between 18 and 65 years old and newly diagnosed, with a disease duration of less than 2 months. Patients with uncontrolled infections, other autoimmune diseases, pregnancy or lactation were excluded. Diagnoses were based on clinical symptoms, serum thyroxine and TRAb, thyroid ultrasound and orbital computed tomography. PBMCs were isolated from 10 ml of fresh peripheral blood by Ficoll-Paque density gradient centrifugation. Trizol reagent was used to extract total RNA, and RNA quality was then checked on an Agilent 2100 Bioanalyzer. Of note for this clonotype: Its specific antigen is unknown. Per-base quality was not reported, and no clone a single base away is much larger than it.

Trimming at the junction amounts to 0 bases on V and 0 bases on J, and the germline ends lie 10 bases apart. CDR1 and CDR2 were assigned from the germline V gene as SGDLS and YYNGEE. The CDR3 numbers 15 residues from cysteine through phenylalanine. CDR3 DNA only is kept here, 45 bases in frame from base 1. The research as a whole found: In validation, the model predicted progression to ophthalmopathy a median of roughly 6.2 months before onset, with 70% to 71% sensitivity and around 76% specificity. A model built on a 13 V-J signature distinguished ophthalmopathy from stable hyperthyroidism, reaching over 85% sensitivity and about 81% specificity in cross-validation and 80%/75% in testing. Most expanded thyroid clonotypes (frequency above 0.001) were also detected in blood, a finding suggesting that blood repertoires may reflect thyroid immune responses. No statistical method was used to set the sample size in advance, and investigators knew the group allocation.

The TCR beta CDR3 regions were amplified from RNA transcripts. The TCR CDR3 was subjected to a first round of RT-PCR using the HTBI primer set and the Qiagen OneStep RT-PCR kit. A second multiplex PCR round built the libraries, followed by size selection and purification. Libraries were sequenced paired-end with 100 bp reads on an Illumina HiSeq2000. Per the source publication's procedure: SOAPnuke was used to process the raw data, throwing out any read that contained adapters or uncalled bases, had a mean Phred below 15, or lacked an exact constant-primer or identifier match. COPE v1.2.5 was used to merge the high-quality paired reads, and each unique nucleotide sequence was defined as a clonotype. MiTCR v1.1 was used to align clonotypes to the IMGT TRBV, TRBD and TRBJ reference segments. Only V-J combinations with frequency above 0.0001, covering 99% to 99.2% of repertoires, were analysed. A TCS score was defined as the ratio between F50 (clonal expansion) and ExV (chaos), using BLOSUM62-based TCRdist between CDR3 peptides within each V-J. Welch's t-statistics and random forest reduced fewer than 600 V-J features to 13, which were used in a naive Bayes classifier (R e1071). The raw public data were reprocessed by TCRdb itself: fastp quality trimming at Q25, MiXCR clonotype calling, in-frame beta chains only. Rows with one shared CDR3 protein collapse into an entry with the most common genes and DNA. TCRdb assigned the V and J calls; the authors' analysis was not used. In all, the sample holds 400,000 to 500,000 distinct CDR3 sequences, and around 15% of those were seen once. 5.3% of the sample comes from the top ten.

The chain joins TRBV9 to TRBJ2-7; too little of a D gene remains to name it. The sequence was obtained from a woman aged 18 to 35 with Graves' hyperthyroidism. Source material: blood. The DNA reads TGTGCCAGCAGCGTAGGTTCTAGGAGCTCCTACGAGCAGTACTTC. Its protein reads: CASSVGSRSSYEQYF.